This TCR beta chain was observed in a study of blood T cell repertoires in COVID-19. The wider study: COVID-19 samples collected from the United States, Italy and Spain covered acute and convalescent phases. PBMCs, B-cell-depleted T cells, or T cells provided the cDNA or gDNA that made up the material.

In the authors' methods: Amplification with reference gene primers provided the estimates of nucleated cell counts. Only in-frame clones appear in the TCRdb table, and some are missing; sequencing was by immunoSEQ multiplex PCR. V, J and clone size were drawn from that table, and D and trimming were deduced from the DNA. The data hold over 80,000 clones, with about 79% observed a single time. Germline-derived CDR1 and CDR2 are SNHLY and FYNNEI. This CDR3 has 18 amino acids. V was pared by 6 bases and J by 3 bases, with 15 bases of the junction left unmatched. This clone appeared once. The TCR sequence derives from a woman aged 50 to 60 with acute or convalescent COVID-19. Sequencing input: peripheral blood. The genes are TRBV2 and TRBJ2-3, with 10 bases fitting TRBD1. The CDR3 bases are TGTGCCAGCAGCCCCCGGGGACAGGGGAGAGGGTGGACAGATACGCAGTATTTT. This encodes CASSPRGQGRGWTDTQYF.